These T cell receptor beta chains were read from a single sample in a study of T and B cells in COVID-19 patients. TCRdb recomputed calls from the multiplex PCR reads with MiXCR, one row per CDR3 protein. Of 20,000 or so distinct CDR3 sequences in the sample, roughly 32% were seen once. Sequences were obtained from blood. The receptors were sampled from a human donor with active COVID-19. Both conserved end residues are part of each CDR3. D genes are given only for firm matches. Rows give clone size only sometimes, using once, few, many, or a class for an expanded clone.

cdr3_nt cdr3_aa j_call v_call d_call clone_size
TGTGCCATCAGCCTGGGACAGGGGACAGATACGCAGTATTTT CAISLGQGTDTQYF TRBJ2-3 TRBV10-3 TRBD1 -
TGTGCCAGCAGTTTAGCCCCGACAGGGATGACTGAAGCTTTCTTT CASSLAPTGMTEAFF TRBJ1-1 TRBV27 TRBD1 -
TGTGCCACCAGCATGGTCGCAACAGATACGCAGTATTTT CATSMVATDTQYF TRBJ2-3 TRBV15 - -
TGCAGTGCTAGGGGACTAGCGGGGGGGAGGGGTACGCAGTATTTT CSARGLAGGRGTQYF TRBJ2-3 TRBV20-1 TRBD2 -
TGTGCCAGCAGTTACATAACTCTAGCGGGGGCCTACAATGAGCAGTTCTTC CASSYITLAGAYNEQFF TRBJ2-1 TRBV5-6 TRBD2 -
TGTGCCAGCAGTAGGACAGGAACCACAGATACGCAGTATTTT CASSRTGTTDTQYF TRBJ2-3 TRBV6-1 TRBD1 -
TGTGCCAGCGCAACAGGGTTTAACACCGGGGAGCTGTTTTTT CASATGFNTGELFF TRBJ2-2 TRBV6-1 - -
TGTGCCAGCAGTGAAGAATGGTTGGAGACCCAGTACTTC CASSEEWLETQYF TRBJ2-5 TRBV6-5 - few
TGTGCCAGCAGCCTGAAAGGGATCTATGGCTACACCTTC CASSLKGIYGYTF TRBJ1-2 TRBV5-4 - -
TGCGCCAGCAGCTGGACTAGCGGGGGTCCTTCCCCCAATGAGCAGTTCTTC CASSWTSGGPSPNEQFF TRBJ2-1 TRBV5-1 TRBD2 -
TGTGCCAGCAGCCCTGACAGGGGCTACACCTTC CASSPDRGYTF TRBJ1-2 TRBV28 - -
TGTGCCAGCAGCCGCGGGTTAAGCTACACCTTC CASSRGLSYTF TRBJ1-2 TRBV7-9 - -
TGTGCCAGCTCACCACGTGGGGAATCCTACGAGCAGTACTTC CASSPRGESYEQYF TRBJ2-7 TRBV18 - -
TGTGCCAGCAGTATGCGGCGGGGTTTAGGAGAGACCCAGTACTTC CASSMRRGLGETQYF TRBJ2-5 TRBV5-6 - -
TGTGCCAGTAGTATAGGACAGGGGACTGAAGCTTTCTTT CASSIGQGTEAFF TRBJ1-1 TRBV19 TRBD1 few
TGTGCCAGCAGCGCACTACTAGCGGGGGGGTCCGGGGAGCTGTTTTTT CASSALLAGGSGELFF TRBJ2-2 TRBV5-4 TRBD2 few
TGTGCCACCAGTGATTTGAAGGGTCCCCCGGTTTTCGGTGAGCAGTTCTTC CATSDLKGPPVFGEQFF TRBJ2-1 TRBV24-1 - few
TGCGCCAGCAGCCATGGAGAGCCTTATGGCACTGAAGCTTTCTTT CASSHGEPYGTEAFF TRBJ1-1 TRBV4-1 - -
TGTGCCATCAGTAAGGGGGTCTCTAAGCTCCAAGAGACCCAGTACTTC CAISKGVSKLQETQYF TRBJ2-5 TRBV10-3 - -
TGTGCCACCAGCAGAGATCCCGGGGATGAGCAGTTCTTC CATSRDPGDEQFF TRBJ2-1 TRBV15 - -
TGTGCCAGTAGTATTCTTCCAGGAGGCTACACCTTC CASSILPGGYTF TRBJ1-2 TRBV19 - -
TGCGCCAGCAGCCAAGACAGGGTAAGAGGCACAGATACGCAGTATTTT CASSQDRVRGTDTQYF TRBJ2-3 TRBV4-3 - few
TGTGCCACCAGCAGAGACGGGGGGGGCATAGAGACCCAGTACTTC CATSRDGGGIETQYF TRBJ2-5 TRBV15 TRBD2 -
TGTGCCAGCAGCTTAGGACTTAACTATGGCTACACCTTC CASSLGLNYGYTF TRBJ1-2 TRBV11-1 - -
TGTGCCAGCCCCCCCCGGGCTAGCCCGAGGGTCGGTGAGCAGTTCTTC CASPPRASPRVGEQFF TRBJ2-1 TRBV18 - few
TGTGCCAGCTCACCTGGGGGGACGAACACTGAAGCTTTCTTT CASSPGGTNTEAFF TRBJ1-1 TRBV18 - -
TGTGCCAGCAGCACGCAGCTACAGGCCTCTGGGGTCCCCCTCCACTTT CASSTQLQASGVPLHF TRBJ1-6 TRBV5-6 - -
TGTGCCAGCAGCCAAAGACAGGGTATAAGCTATGGCTACACCTTC CASSQRQGISYGYTF TRBJ1-2 TRBV13 TRBD1 few
TGCAGTGCTAGTTTGGGCGGGGGGTCCTACAATGAGCAGTTCTTC CSASLGGGSYNEQFF TRBJ2-1 TRBV20-1 TRBD2 -
TGTGCCATCCCTTGGGGTAGCGGGGGTTTAGCAAACAATGAGCAGTTCTTC CAIPWGSGGLANNEQFF TRBJ2-1 TRBV12-3/TRBV12-4 TRBD2 few
TGTGCCAGCTCACCTCAACAGGGCGGGCCAGAGACCCAGTACTTC CASSPQQGGPETQYF TRBJ2-5 TRBV18 - -
TGTGCCAGCACCTCCCTGGGACAGAAGTACTACCAAGAGACCCAGTACTTC CASTSLGQKYYQETQYF TRBJ2-5 TRBV21-1 - -
TGTGCCAGCAGTCAACAGGGTAACTATGGCTACACCTTC CASSQQGNYGYTF TRBJ1-2 TRBV6-2/TRBV6-3 - -
TGTGCCAGCAGTTTAAGATTGGGCAATGAGCAGTTCTTC CASSLRLGNEQFF TRBJ2-1 TRBV12-3/TRBV12-4 - medium-sized
TGTGCCAGCTCACCGGGACAGGGGGTTGAAGCTTTCTTT CASSPGQGVEAFF TRBJ1-1 TRBV18 TRBD1 few
TGTGCCAGCAGCTCCCCCTATGGCTACACCTTC CASSSPYGYTF TRBJ1-2 TRBV13 - hyperexpanded
TGTGCCAGCAGTGTCCGGACTAGCGGGGGGGGTAACACAGATACGCAGTATTTT CASSVRTSGGGNTDTQYF TRBJ2-3 TRBV6-1 TRBD2 -
TGTGCCAGCAGTCCGGAGGAGGGGAGGGGTGCTACGCAGTATTTT CASSPEEGRGATQYF TRBJ2-3 TRBV6-4 TRBD2 few
TGTGCCAGCAGTGAAGTGACAGGGGGTAGGGGTGAAGCTTTCTTT CASSEVTGGRGEAFF TRBJ1-1 TRBV6-1 TRBD1 -
TGTGCCAGCAGTCCCCTTGGGACGGCCCGCTATGGCTACACCTTC CASSPLGTARYGYTF TRBJ1-2 TRBV27 - -
TGTGCCAGCAGCTTAACAGGGTTCAATGAGCAGTTCTTC CASSLTGFNEQFF TRBJ2-1 TRBV7-6 - many
TGCAGTGCTAGAGTAGCGGGGGAGGGATACAATGAGCAGTTCTTC CSARVAGEGYNEQFF TRBJ2-1 TRBV20-1 TRBD2 -
TGTGCCAGCAGCTCAGGCGGCCTGTGGCCTAATTCACCCCTCCACTTT CASSSGGLWPNSPLHF TRBJ1-6 TRBV7-9 - -
TGTGCCAGCAGTCGGGGACAGGGACGGTCCTACGAGCAGTACTTC CASSRGQGRSYEQYF TRBJ2-7 TRBV6-5 TRBD1 -